A selection of T cell receptor beta chains follows, all from one sample in a study of blood T cell repertoires in COVID-19. Repertoires were generated with immunoSEQ multiplex PCR, while TCRdb's copy carries only in-frame clones and drops some. The sample carries a few hundred thousand clones, about 90% recorded once. The specimen was peripheral blood. The receptors derive from a man aged 60 to 69 with acute or convalescent COVID-19. Both conserved end residues are part of each CDR3. D genes are given only for firm matches. Only part of the rows carry a size: once, few, many, or a class if the clone is expanded.

.	TRBV6-2/TRBV6-3	TRBJ2-1	.	CASSYSPSSNEQFF	TGTGCCAGCAGTTACTCGCCTAGCAGCAATGAGCAGTTCTTC
.	TRBV7-6	TRBJ1-6	.	CASSLARGKSYNSPLHF	TGTGCCAGCAGCTTAGCGCGCGGAAAATCCTATAATTCACCCCTCCACTTT
.	TRBV4-3	TRBJ2-2	.	CASSQDGGQQTGELFF	TGCGCCAGCAGCCAAGACGGGGGACAGCAGACCGGGGAGCTGTTTTTT
.	TRBV5-1	TRBJ2-7	.	CASSPGTHIPTDEQYF	TGCGCCAGCAGCCCCGGGACTCACATACCTACCGACGAGCAGTACTTC
.	TRBV4-2	TRBJ2-7	TRBD2	CASSQPNGAGGHTYEQYF	TGTGCCAGCAGCCAGCCCAATGGAGCGGGAGGGCACACCTACGAGCAGTACTTC
.	TRBV5-5	TRBJ1-1	.	CASSMTYLNTEAFF	TGTGCCAGCTCGATGACATATCTGAACACTGAAGCTTTCTTT
.	TRBV18	TRBJ2-4	.	CASSPPGRNIQYF	TGTGCCAGCTCACCACCAGGGAGAAACATTCAGTACTTC
.	TRBV9	TRBJ1-2	TRBD1	CASSPRGQGFYGYTF	TGTGCCAGCAGCCCAAGGGGACAGGGGTTCTATGGCTACACCTTC
.	TRBV5-6	TRBJ2-7	TRBD1	CASSFGTGAGEQYF	TGTGCCAGCAGCTTCGGGACAGGGGCAGGCGAGCAGTACTTC
.	TRBV25-1	TRBJ1-2	.	CASSSGHSTYGYTF	TGTGCCAGCAGCTCGGGACACAGTACCTATGGCTACACCTTC
once	TRBV12-5	TRBJ1-3	TRBD1	CASAPQGAGNTIYF	TGTGCTAGTGCCCCACAGGGGGCTGGAAACACCATATATTTT
.	TRBV5-8	TRBJ2-2	.	CASSIRGGELFF	TGTGCCAGCAGCATTAGAGGCGGGGAGCTGTTTTTT
.	TRBV6-2/TRBV6-3	TRBJ2-2	TRBD2	CASSYLGTSGNTGELFF	TGTGCCAGCAGTTACTTGGGGACTAGCGGAAACACCGGGGAGCTGTTTTTT
.	TRBV6-5	TRBJ1-3	.	CASSYGALRSGNTIYF	TGTGCCAGCAGTTACGGGGCTCTCCGCTCTGGAAACACCATATATTTT
.	TRBV28	TRBJ2-3	.	CASSKGLGTDTQYF	TGTGCCAGCAGTAAGGGACTTGGCACAGATACGCAGTATTTT
.	TRBV6-1	TRBJ2-5	.	CASSEGRGVQETQYF	TGTGCCAGCAGTGAAGGTCGGGGTGTACAAGAGACCCAGTACTTC
.	TRBV11-2	TRBJ1-1	TRBD1	CASSPDRDTEAFF	TGTGCCAGCAGCCCGGACAGGGACACTGAAGCTTTCTTT
once	TRBV19	TRBJ2-3	TRBD2	CASSMIGTSGVRTDTQYF	TGTGCCAGTAGTATGATTGGGACTAGCGGGGTACGCACAGATACGCAGTATTTT
.	TRBV6-5	TRBJ2-7	.	CASTSVYEQYF	TGTGCCAGCACGTCAGTTTACGAGCAGTACTTC
.	TRBV28	TRBJ1-6	.	CASSFWSGDNSPLHF	TGTGCCAGCAGTTTTTGGTCAGGGGATAATTCACCCCTCCACTTT
.	TRBV7-9	TRBJ2-5	.	CASSLASILGETQYF	TGTGCCAGCAGCTTAGCGTCGATACTGGGCGAGACCCAGTACTTC